The clone carrying this TCR beta chain was found once. The protocol was immunoSEQ multiplex PCR, while the TCRdb copy is restricted to in-frame clones and leaves out a portion. Of 35,000 to 45,000 clones in the sample, 75% to 90% were seen once. The sample comes from a study of T cell changes during pregnancy in multiple sclerosis. Looked up from germline, CDR1 is MNHEY and CDR2 is SVGAGI. This CDR3 comprises 14 residues. V was shortened by 3 bases and J by 6 bases, with 14 bases between the two germline ends. This TCR derives from a female donor in good health, enrolled as a control in a pregnancy study. Source: peripheral blood, taken in the second trimester of pregnancy. The V gene is TRBV6-5, the J gene TRBJ1-2; the D gene is possibly TRBD1 (5 bases). The chain's CDR3 is CASSYIPGGDGYTF. CDR3 coding DNA: TGTGCCAGCAGTTATATTCCGGGGGGGGATGGCTACACCTTC.